This TCR beta chain was captured in a study of T cell responses to AZD1222 COVID-19 vaccine. Whole-study context: Some second doses came at about 4 weeks and others at about 12 weeks; these were pooled.

Remarks on this clone: Its antigen is unknown.

Assay: immunoSEQ multiplex PCR; the TCRdb copy retains only in-frame clones and omits some. The sample has 110,000 or so clones, just over 90% seen once. Study findings and constraints: Clonal diversity may have been underestimated in mostly white British donors. Spike-specific TCRs gained breadth and depth after people received two AZD1222 doses. No repertoire was sampled before or during the peak T cell response, only after it.

The CDR3 consists of 15 residues. The origin of this receptor is an adult in good health. The starting material was peripheral blood, obtained on day 0 of AZD1222 vaccination. The chain couples TRBV21-1 to TRBJ1-2. TRBV21-1 is described as a pseudogene. The CDR3 coding sequence is TGTGCCAGCAGCAAACTAGGGGGGGGGAGCTATGGCTACACCTTC. Its translation: CASSKLGGGSYGYTF.